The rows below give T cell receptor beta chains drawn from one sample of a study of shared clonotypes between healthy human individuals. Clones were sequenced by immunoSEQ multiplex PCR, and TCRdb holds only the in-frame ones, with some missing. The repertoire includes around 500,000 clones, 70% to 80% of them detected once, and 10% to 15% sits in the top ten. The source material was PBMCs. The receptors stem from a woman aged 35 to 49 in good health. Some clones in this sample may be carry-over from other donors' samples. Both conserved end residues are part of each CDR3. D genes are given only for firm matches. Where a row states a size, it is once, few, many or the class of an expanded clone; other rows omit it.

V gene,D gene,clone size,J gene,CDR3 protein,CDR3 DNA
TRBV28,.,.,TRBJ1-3,CASSFGNTIYF,TGTGCCAGCAGTTTTGGAAACACCATATATTTT
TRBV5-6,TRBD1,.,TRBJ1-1,CASSLPTGGSTEAFF,TGTGCCAGCAGCTTGCCGACAGGGGGGAGCACTGAAGCTTTCTTT
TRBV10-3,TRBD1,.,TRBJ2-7,CAISDFDRGSYEQYF,TGTGCCATCAGTGATTTCGACAGGGGGTCCTACGAGCAGTACTTC
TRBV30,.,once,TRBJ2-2,CAWRKASRSGELFF,TGTGCCTGGAGGAAGGCTAGCAGGTCCGGGGAGCTGTTTTTT
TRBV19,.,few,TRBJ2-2,CASSPRETGTTGELFF,TGTGCCAGTAGTCCAAGGGAGACTGGGACTACCGGGGAGCTGTTTTTT
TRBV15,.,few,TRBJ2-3,CATSREGGSAGDTQYF,TGTGCCACCAGCAGAGAAGGTGGTTCGGCTGGAGATACGCAGTATTTT
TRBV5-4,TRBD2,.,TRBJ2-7,CASSPGTSSSYEQYF,TGTGCCAGCAGCCCCGGGACTAGCAGCTCCTACGAGCAGTACTTC
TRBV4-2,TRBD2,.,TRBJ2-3,CATRLAGEDTQYF,TGTGCCACCAGACTAGCGGGAGAAGATACGCAGTATTTT
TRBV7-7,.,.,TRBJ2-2,CASSLVSYPGTGELFF,TGTGCCAGCAGCTTAGTTAGCTATCCGGGAACCGGGGAGCTGTTTTTT
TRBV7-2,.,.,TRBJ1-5,CASSIERNQPQHF,TGTGCCAGCAGCATCGAGAGGAATCAGCCCCAGCATTTT
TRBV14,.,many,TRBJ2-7,CASSPRTNPYEQYF,TGTGCCAGCAGCCCCAGGACGAACCCCTACGAGCAGTACTTC
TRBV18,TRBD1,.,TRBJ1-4,CASSRRDREKLFF,TGTGCCAGCTCACGTCGGGACAGAGAAAAACTGTTTTTT
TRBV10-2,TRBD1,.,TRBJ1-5,CASRTGDQPQHF,TGCGCCAGCCGTACAGGGGATCAGCCCCAGCATTTT
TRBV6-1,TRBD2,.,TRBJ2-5,CASSDGISGSGQETQYF,TGTGCCAGCAGTGATGGGATTAGCGGGAGTGGGCAAGAGACCCAGTACTTC
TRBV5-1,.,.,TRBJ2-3,CASSLGVGRDGTQYF,TGCGCCAGCAGCTTGGGGGTCGGCAGGGACGGTACGCAGTATTTT
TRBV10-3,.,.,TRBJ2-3,CAMRGVKDTQYF,TGTGCCATGAGGGGGGTGAAAGATACGCAGTATTTT
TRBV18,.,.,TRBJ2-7,CASSPSGGTNFDEQYF,TGTGCCAGCTCACCGTCAGGAGGGACGAACTTCGACGAGCAGTACTTC
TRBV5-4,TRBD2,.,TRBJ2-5,CASSLGGLAGAETQYF,TGTGCCAGCAGCTTGGGGGGACTAGCGGGAGCCGAGACCCAGTACTTC
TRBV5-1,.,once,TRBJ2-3,CASSLMSGDTQYF,TGCGCCAGCAGCCTCATGTCGGGCGATACGCAGTATTTT
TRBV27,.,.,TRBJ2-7,CASRTGLGEQYF,TGTGCCAGTAGGACGGGGCTCGGCGAGCAGTACTTC
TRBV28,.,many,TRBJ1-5,CASSWAGEGNQPQHF,TGTGCCAGCAGTTGGGCAGGGGAGGGCAATCAGCCCCAGCATTTT
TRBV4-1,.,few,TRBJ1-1,CASSLTRYTEAFF,TGTGCCAGCAGCTTGACCAGATACACTGAAGCTTTCTTT
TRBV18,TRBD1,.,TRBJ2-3,CASSPIRGTLKSTDTQYF,TGTGCCAGCTCACCAATCAGGGGGACGTTAAAGAGCACAGATACGCAGTATTTT
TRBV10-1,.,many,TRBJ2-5,CASSDNSQETQYF,TGCGCCAGCAGTGATAACAGCCAAGAGACCCAGTACTTC
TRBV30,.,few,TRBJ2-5,CAWSVLGDGGAQYF,TGTGCCTGGAGTGTACTCGGCGACGGTGGGGCCCAGTACTTC
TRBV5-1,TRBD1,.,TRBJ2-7,CASSLGIGQGLSYEQYF,TGCGCCAGCAGCTTGGGGATCGGACAGGGTCTCTCCTACGAGCAGTACTTC
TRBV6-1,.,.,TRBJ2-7,CASSIRRDKIYEQYF,TGTGCCAGCAGTATACGACGGGACAAGATCTACGAGCAGTACTTC
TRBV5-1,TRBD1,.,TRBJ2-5,CASSLSAGGRQTQYF,TGCGCCAGCAGCTTGTCGGCAGGGGGCAGGCAGACCCAGTACTTC
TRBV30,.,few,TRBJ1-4,CAWSAGSNEKLFF,TGTGCCTGGAGTGCGGGCTCAAATGAAAAACTGTTTTTT
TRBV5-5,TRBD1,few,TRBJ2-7,CASSRTGQAVSYEQYF,TGTGCCAGCAGCCGGACGGGACAGGCGGTCTCCTACGAGCAGTACTTC
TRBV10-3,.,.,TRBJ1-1,CAISDPNLTENTEAFF,TGTGCCATCAGTGATCCAAATCTGACAGAAAACACTGAAGCTTTCTTT
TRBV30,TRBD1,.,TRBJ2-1,CAWDRDSYNEQFF,TGTGCCTGGGACAGGGACTCCTACAATGAGCAGTTCTTC
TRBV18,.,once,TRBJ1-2,CASSPPTENYGYTF,TGTGCCAGCTCACCACCTACAGAGAACTATGGCTACACCTTC
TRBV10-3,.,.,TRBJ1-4,CAISEGGRWEKLFF,TGTGCCATCAGTGAAGGAGGGCGTTGGGAAAAACTGTTTTTT
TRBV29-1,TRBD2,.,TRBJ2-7,CSVLAGGPYEQYF,TGCAGCGTTTTAGCGGGAGGGCCCTACGAGCAGTACTTC
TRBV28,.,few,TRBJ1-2,CASSLRTDYGYTF,TGTGCCAGCAGCCTTAGGACGGACTATGGCTACACCTTC
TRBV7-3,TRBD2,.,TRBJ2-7,CASSLFAGGLHEQYF,TGTGCCAGCAGCTTATTTGCGGGAGGTCTCCACGAGCAGTACTTC
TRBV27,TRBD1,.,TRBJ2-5,CASSAHRGREETQYF,TGTGCCAGCAGTGCCCACAGGGGGCGGGAAGAGACCCAGTACTTC
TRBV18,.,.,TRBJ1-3,CASSEIMGLKNTIYF,TGTGCCAGCTCCGAAATTATGGGCCTAAAAAACACCATATATTTT
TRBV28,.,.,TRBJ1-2,CTSRTLGRAYGYTF,TGTACCAGCAGGACCCTCGGCAGGGCCTATGGCTACACCTTC
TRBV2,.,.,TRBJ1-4,CASSETGGHGEKLFF,TGTGCCAGCAGTGAAACGGGGGGACATGGTGAAAAACTGTTTTTT
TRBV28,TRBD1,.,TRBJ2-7,CASNRDRGTYEQYF,TGTGCCAGCAACCGTGACAGGGGGACCTACGAGCAGTACTTC
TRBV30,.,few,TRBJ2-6,CAWRESSGANVLTF,TGTGCCTGGCGGGAGAGCTCTGGGGCCAACGTCCTGACTTTC
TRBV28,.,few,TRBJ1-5,CASSYLGGNDKPQHF,TGTGCCAGCAGTTACCTGGGGGGGAACGATAAGCCCCAGCATTTT
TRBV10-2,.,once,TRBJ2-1,CASTERAYYNEQFF,TGCGCCAGCACGGAGCGGGCTTACTACAATGAGCAGTTCTTC
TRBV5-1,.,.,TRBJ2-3,CASSLEGRAEGTDTQYF,TGCGCCAGCAGCTTGGAAGGACGGGCAGAGGGCACAGATACGCAGTATTTT
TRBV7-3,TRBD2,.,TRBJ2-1,CASSLKASGGYYNEQFF,TGTGCCAGCAGCTTAAAGGCTAGCGGGGGGTATTACAATGAGCAGTTCTTC
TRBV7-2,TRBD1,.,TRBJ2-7,CASSSGQGVPYEQYF,TGTGCCAGCAGCTCGGGACAGGGGGTACCCTACGAGCAGTACTTC
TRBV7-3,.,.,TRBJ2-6,CASSLTFCTGANVLTF,TGTGCCAGCAGCTTAACGTTTTGCACTGGGGCCAACGTCCTGACTTTC
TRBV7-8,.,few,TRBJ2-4,CASMGRRNIQYF,TGTGCCAGCATGGGAAGGAGAAACATTCAGTACTTC
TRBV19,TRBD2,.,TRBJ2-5,CASSGVLAGAETQYF,TGTGCCAGTAGTGGGGTCCTAGCGGGAGCAGAGACCCAGTACTTC
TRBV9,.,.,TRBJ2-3,CASSPRDTQYF,TGTGCCAGCAGCCCGCGCGATACGCAGTATTTT
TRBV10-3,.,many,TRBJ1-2,CAISMDRDYGYTF,TGTGCCATCAGTATGGACCGCGACTATGGCTACACCTTC